This T cell receptor beta chain derives from a study of T cells in Graves' hyperthyroidism and ophthalmopathy. Trimming removed 8 bases from V and 4 bases from J; junction bases left unmatched: 10. The CDR3 extends over 13 amino acids. In germline, CDR1 is GTSNPN, CDR2 SVGIG (reference sequence). This clonotype was observed at least ten times. PBMCs came from over 8.5 ml fresh peripheral blood. Researchers amplified the TCR beta CDR3 regions from RNA transcripts. Researchers ran a first-round RT-PCR on the TCR CDR3 using the HTBI primer set. TCRdb redid the calling of the multiplex PCR reads with MiXCR, one entry per CDR3 protein. Here the sample spans more than 600,000 distinct CDR3 sequences, approximately 16% being singletons.

The chain combines TRBV30 with TRBJ2-7; 8 bases align to TRBD2. Input material: blood. This clonotype was sampled from a man between 18 and 29 years old with Graves' hyperthyroidism. In DNA form, the CDR3 reads TGTGCCCTCACCCCGGGAGGGCGGTACGAGCAGTACTTC. As protein: CALTPGGRYEQYF.